This T cell receptor beta chain is from a study of blood T cell repertoires in COVID-19. Authors' methods: Reference gene primers were amplified, and this amplification served to estimate nucleated cell counts. The method was immunoSEQ multiplex PCR; TCRdb's version includes in-frame clones alone and lacks a portion of them. The V and J calls and clone size come from that table; D and trimming were worked out from the DNA. The table shows 200,000 to 250,000 clones, with around 84% occurring only once. The germline V and J ends were trimmed by 4 bases and 4 bases, with 18 bases remaining between them. The CDR3 is made up of 16 amino acids. In germline, CDR1 is PRHDT, CDR2 FYEKMQ (reference sequence).

The chain joins TRBV13 to TRBJ2-3; the D gene is possibly TRBD2 (7 bases). The sample was peripheral blood. The clonotype was recovered from a man aged 25-45 years with active or convalescent COVID-19. CDR3 loop: CASSSLGGGGSDTQYF. The CDR3 DNA reads as TGTGCCAGCAGCTCCCTGGGGGGCGGGGGATCAGATACGCAGTATTTT.